The present T cell receptor (beta chain) was sequenced within a study of shared clonotypes between healthy human individuals. Study overall: Aged between 18 and 49, the donors were a couple of women and a few men.

Sequenced by immunoSEQ multiplex PCR; TCRdb stores in-frame clones only, minus some. Of 1.6 million or so clones in the sample, less than 99% are singletons; the top ten hold around 0.33%. With 1 base removed from V and 2 bases from J, the gap between germline ends came to 16 bases. Germline assignment: CDR1 SGHTA and CDR2 FQGTGA. The CDR3 contains 17 residues. Nashville, Tennessee was home to all donors, each a Caucasian adult. The sequenced material came from naive CD4+ T cells sorted from blood. Documented subset: CD45RA+ positively selected. This rearrangement joins TRBV7-3 to TRBJ2-3; D is perhaps TRBD2 (6 bases). The source is a man under 40 in good health. The chain's CDR3 is CASSLIALGSDTDTQYF. The CDR3 DNA is TGTGCCAGCAGCTTAATAGCGCTCGGGAGCGACACAGATACGCAGTATTTT.